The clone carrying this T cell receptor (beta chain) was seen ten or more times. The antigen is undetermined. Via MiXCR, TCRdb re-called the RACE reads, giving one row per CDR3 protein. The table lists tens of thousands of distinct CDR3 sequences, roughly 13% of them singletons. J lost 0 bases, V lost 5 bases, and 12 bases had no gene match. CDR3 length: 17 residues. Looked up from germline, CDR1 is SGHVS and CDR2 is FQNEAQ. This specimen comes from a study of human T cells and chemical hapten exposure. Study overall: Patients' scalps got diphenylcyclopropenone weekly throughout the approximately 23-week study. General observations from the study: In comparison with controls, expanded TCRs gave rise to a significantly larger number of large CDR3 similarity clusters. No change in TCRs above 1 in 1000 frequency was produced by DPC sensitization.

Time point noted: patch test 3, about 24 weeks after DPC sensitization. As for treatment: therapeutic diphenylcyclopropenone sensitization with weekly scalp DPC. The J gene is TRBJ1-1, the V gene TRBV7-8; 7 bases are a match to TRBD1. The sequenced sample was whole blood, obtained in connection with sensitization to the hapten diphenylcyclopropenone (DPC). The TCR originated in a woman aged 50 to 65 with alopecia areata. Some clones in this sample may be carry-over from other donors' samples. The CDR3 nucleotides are TGTGCCAGCAGCCTCGCGACAGGGAGAACCCTGAACACTGAAGCTTTCTTT. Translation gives CASSLATGRTLNTEAFF. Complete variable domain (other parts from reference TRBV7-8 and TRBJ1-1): GAGVSQSPRYKVAKRGQDVALRCDPISGHVSLFWYQQALGQGPEFLTYFQNEAQLDKSGLPSDRFFAERPEGSVSTLKIQRTQQEDSAVYLCASSLATGRTLNTEAFFGQGTRLTVV.